This TCR beta chain was sequenced for a study of persistence of HIV-infected CD4 T cells. This was the immunoSEQ version 4 assay in survey mode. Repertoires were generated with immunoSEQ multiplex PCR, while TCRdb's copy carries only in-frame clones and drops some. The sample yields around 42,000 clones, about four fifths seen once. This CDR3 contains 12 residues. Germline lookup yields CDR1 SQVTM and CDR2 ANQGSEA. The V and J ends lost 6 bases and 0 bases respectively, with 3 bases between them. Note on this clone: Its antigen is unknown.

The stimulus was an HIV-1 Gag 15-mer peptide pool, 0.9 to 1 ug/peptide/mL. CD40L-negative CD69-negative CD45RO-high memory CD4+ T cells were sorted as populations depleted of antigen-responding cells. This sequence was found in an adult man with HIV who was CMV-seropositive. Material: CD4+ T cells sorted from PBMCs after approximately 19-hour stimulation, obtained from a patient who received antiretroviral therapy. The rearrangement uses TRBV29-1 and TRBJ2-6; no reliable D call. The CDR3 loop reads CSVDSGANVLTF. Here the CDR3 DNA reads TGCAGCGTGGACTCTGGGGCCAACGTCCTGACTTTC.